The 26 T cell receptor beta chains in this list originate from one sample, sequenced in a study of T cell responses to AZD1222 COVID-19 vaccine. The method was immunoSEQ multiplex PCR; TCRdb's version includes in-frame clones alone and lacks a portion of them. The data show 70,000 to 90,000 clones, 80% to 90% seen once. Sequencing used peripheral blood, obtained 28 days after the second AZD1222 dose. These receptors came from an adult who received the AZD1222 COVID-19 vaccine.

This clone was counted between two and nine times. V gene TRBV10-3 combines with J gene TRBJ1-5; D is possibly TRBD1 (6 bases). The ends were cut back, 2 bases at V and 7 bases at J, with 12 bases in the middle. The CDR3 spans 14 residues. Germline V gene lookup returns CDR1 ENHRY and CDR2 SYGVKD. CDR3 sequence: CAISEQGSGQPQHF. In nucleotides, the CDR3 is TGTGCCATCAGTGAGCAGGGGAGCGGCCAGCCCCAGCATTTT.

The chain is built from TRBV19 and TRBJ2-3, with D maybe TRBD2 (5 bases). The ends were cut back, 1 base at V and 1 base at J, with 21 bases in the middle. CDR1 and CDR2 from the germline V gene are LNHDA and SQIVND (reference sequence). There are 19 residues in the CDR3. DNA of the CDR3: TGTGCCAGTAGTATAGTAGGTGGGAGTCGGGGTCTCGGCACAGATACGCAGTATTTT. Translating gives CASSIVGGSRGLGTDTQYF.

The chain joins TRBV18 to TRBJ2-7, with TRBD1 matching 7 bases. Looked up from germline, CDR1 is KGHSH and CDR2 is LQKENI. The CDR3 length is 14 residues. The V segment lost 3 bases and the J segment 5 bases; nucleotides outside the gene matches: 7. CDR3 nucleotides: TGTGCCAGCTCACCGATGGGGGACAGCCACGAGCAGTACTTC. Translation gives CASSPMGDSHEQYF.

The V and J genes are TRBV24-1 and TRBJ1-2; tentatively, D is TRBD1 (5 bases). The CDR3 is made up of 15 amino acids. The ends were cut back, 4 bases at V and 4 bases at J, with 15 bases in the middle. Germline V CDR1 and CDR2: KGHDR, SFDVKD. The CDR3 bases are TGTGCCACCAGTGACCAGGCGCGGGGGGGCTATGGCTACACCTTC. The encoded protein is CATSDQARGGYGYTF.

This clone was seen once. DNA of the CDR3: TGCGCCAGCAGCTCTCCTACTCACGGGGAGCTGTTTTTT. Encoded protein: CASSSPTHGELFF. The chain combines TRBV5-1 with TRBJ2-2; the D is unclear. V lost 3 bases and J 7 bases, leaving 10 bases between the germline ends. Looked up from germline, CDR1 is SGHRS and CDR2 is YFSETQ. There are 13 residues in the CDR3.

The chain combines TRBV11-3 with TRBJ2-2; maybe TRBD2 (6 bases). Germline V gene data show CDR1 as SGHNT and CDR2 as YENEEA. Trimming removed 4 bases at V and 7 bases at J, with 7 bases between. The CDR3 is made up of 12 amino acids. The CDR3 reads CASSSSVGELFF. The CDR3, as DNA: TGTGCCAGCAGCTCTAGCGTCGGGGAGCTGTTTTTT.

The chain joins TRBV5-4 to TRBJ2-1, with D tentatively TRBD1 (6 bases). V was shortened by 2 bases and J by 4 bases, with 13 bases between the two germline ends. Germline-derived CDR1 and CDR2 are SGHNT and YYREEE (reference sequence). This CDR3 is 15 amino acids long. CDR3 protein: CASSLGGPNYNEQFF. CDR3 in DNA: TGTGCCAGCAGCTTAGGGGGTCCTAATTACAATGAGCAGTTCTTC.

The rearrangement links TRBV27 to TRBJ2-1; 7 bases line up with TRBD1. This CDR3 is 14 amino acids long. With 9 bases clipped from V and 2 bases from J, the junction kept 7 bases outside the gene matches. The germline CDR1 and CDR2 sequences are MNHEY and SMNVEV (reference sequence). CDR3 region: CASQETGTYNEQFF. CDR3 sequence (DNA): TGTGCCAGTCAGGAGACAGGGACCTACAATGAGCAGTTCTTC.

The rearrangement links TRBV2 to TRBJ2-7; D is perhaps TRBD1 or TRBD2 (5 bases each). The CDR3 length is 13 residues. The V end was cut by 8 bases, the J end by 4 bases, with 15 bases between. Germline V CDR1 and CDR2: SNHLY, FYNNEI. CDR3 in amino acids: CASSGDQQYEQYF. DNA for the CDR3: TGTGCCAGCTCTGGGGACCAGCAATACGAGCAGTACTTC.

This clone was observed a single time. The J gene is TRBJ1-2, the V gene TRBV24-1; D perhaps matches TRBD1 (6 bases). Between the trimmed V and J ends, which lost 5 bases and 7 bases, there was a span of 13 bases. This CDR3 is 13 amino acids long. Germline V CDR1 and CDR2: KGHDR, SFDVKD. CDR3: CATSVGQSAGYTF. DNA for the CDR3: TGTGCCACCAGTGTCGGACAGTCCGCTGGCTACACCTTC.

V and J are TRBV7-3 and TRBJ2-2; TRBD2 matches at 13 bases. J was trimmed by 6 bases and V by 7 bases; bases with no gene match: 11. Germline loops: CDR1 SGHTA, CDR2 FQGTGA. This CDR3 is 17 amino acids long. The CDR3 reads CASTSRTSGSGSGELFF. Here the CDR3 DNA reads TGTGCCAGCACCTCCCGGACTAGCGGGAGTGGTTCCGGGGAGCTGTTTTTT.

The gene calls are TRBV11-2 and TRBJ2-5; 9 bases agree with TRBD1. The CDR3 has 16 residues. CDR1 and CDR2 (germline): SGHAT, FQNNGV. V was pared by 1 base and J by 5 bases, with 8 bases of the junction left unmatched. The CDR3 spells CASSLVGTGSGETQYF. The CDR3 region has the DNA TGTGCCAGCAGCTTAGTAGGGACAGGGTCAGGGGAGACCCAGTACTTC.

This clone was counted a single time. The CDR3 nucleotides are TGTGCCAGCAGCTATACAGGGGAGGCAACTAATGAAAAACTGTTTTTT. This gives the protein CASSYTGEATNEKLFF. This chain uses TRBV5-6 with TRBJ1-4; 7 nucleotides match TRBD1. Germline V CDR1 and CDR2: SGHDT, YYEEEE. Losses at the gene ends were 3 bases for V and 0 bases for J; bases not matched to a gene: 5. CDR3 length: 16 residues.

This chain uses TRBV18 with TRBJ1-5; the D is unclear. Trimming removed 4 bases from V and 2 bases from J, with 9 bases in between. This CDR3 is 14 amino acids long. In germline, CDR1 is KGHSH, CDR2 LQKENI. The DNA of the CDR3 is TGTGCCAGCTCACAGGGTTCTGGCAATCAGCCCCAGCATTTT. Protein product: CASSQGSGNQPQHF.

The rearrangement uses TRBV2 and TRBJ1-1; maybe TRBD1 (5 bases). Germline lookup yields CDR1 SNHLY and CDR2 FYNNEI. V shed 7 bases and J shed 4 bases, with 10 bases lying between them. CDR3 length: 12 residues. CDR3 residues: CASIQEATEAFF. The CDR3 nucleotides are TGTGCCAGCATACAGGAGGCCACTGAAGCTTTCTTT.

J is TRBJ2-1 and V is TRBV19; 9 bases agree with TRBD2. The V gene end was trimmed by 2 bases and the J gene end by 8 bases; junction bases not matched to a gene: 10. The CDR3 has 16 amino acids. The V gene's germline CDR1 is LNHDA and CDR2 SQIVND (reference sequence). CDR3 residues: CASSITSRGGQDEQFF. Here the CDR3 DNA reads TGTGCCAGTAGTATAACTTCGCGGGGGGGCCAAGATGAGCAGTTCTTC. The complete variable domain, with remaining parts taken from reference TRBV19 and TRBJ2-1, reads DGGITQSPKYLFRKEGQNVTLSCEQNLNHDAMYWYRQDPGQGLRLIYYSQIVNDFQKGDIAEGYSVSREKKESFPLTVTSAQKNPTAFYLCASSITSRGGQDEQFFGPGTRLTVL.

This clone is termed medium-sized (0.01 to 0.1%). V gene TRBV10-2 combines with J gene TRBJ2-1, with 8 bases identical to TRBD1. The ends lost 7 bases at V and 1 base at J; junction bases unmatched: 3. The CDR3 is made up of 14 amino acids. The germline CDR1 and CDR2 sequences are WSHSY and SAAADI. The CDR3 is CASTRDRSYNEQFF. The DNA of the CDR3 is TGCGCCAGCACAAGGGACAGGTCCTACAATGAGCAGTTCTTC.

The rearrangement joins TRBV19 to TRBJ2-5, with D possibly being TRBD2 (6 bases). Germline V CDR1 and CDR2: LNHDA, SQIVND (reference sequence). Trimming cost V 4 bases and J 4 bases, with 25 bases left between them. This CDR3 is built from 18 residues. The CDR3 nucleotides read TGTGCCAGTAGTAGGGATCCCGGCGGAGGGGCCCAGGGAGAGACCCAGTACTTC. Translation gives CASSRDPGGGAQGETQYF.

The chain joins TRBV27 to TRBJ2-5; D is ambiguous. CDR1 is MNHEY, CDR2 SMNVEV, per germline (reference sequence). V dropped 5 bases and J dropped 7 bases, with 14 bases sitting between them. This CDR3 spans 13 amino acids. The DNA for the CDR3 is TGTGCCAGCAGTCGAAGTGGGTATGGGACCCAGTACTTC. Translating it yields CASSRSGYGTQYF.

This rearrangement joins TRBV4-3 to TRBJ2-7; 7 positions agree with TRBD2. Trimming cost V 3 bases and J 2 bases; bases outside gene matches: 7. Germline CDR1 LGHNA, CDR2 YSLEER. The CDR3 has 15 amino acids. CDR3: CASSQDTGRPYEQYF. DNA for the CDR3: TGCGCCAGCAGCCAGGATACCGGGAGGCCCTACGAGCAGTACTTC.

This rearrangement joins TRBV6-6 to TRBJ2-7; tentatively, D is TRBD1 (5 bases). Germline V gene data show CDR1 as MNHNY and CDR2 as SVGAGI (reference sequence). With 6 bases removed from V and 3 bases from J, the gap between germline ends came to 12 bases. CDR3 length: 13 amino acids. The CDR3 DNA reads TGTGCCAGCAGCCCCGAAGACAGCTACGAGCAGTACGTC. Translating it yields CASSPEDSYEQYV.

The J gene is TRBJ1-1, the V gene TRBV5-4; possibly TRBD1 for D (5 bases). This CDR3 spans 15 amino acids. Germline V gene sequence: CDR1 SGHNT, CDR2 YYREEE (reference sequence). Trimming removed 3 bases from V and 5 bases from J, with 17 bases in between. CDR3 amino acids: CASSSTATGSTEAFF. CDR3 sequence (DNA): TGTGCCAGCAGCTCGACCGCAACAGGTTCAACTGAAGCTTTCTTT.

The rearrangement joins TRBV5-8 to TRBJ2-1, with 11 bases aligning to TRBD2. The germline V gene has CDR1 SGHTS and CDR2 YDEGEE. With 2 bases clipped from V and 1 base from J, the junction kept 8 bases outside the gene matches. The CDR3 spans 18 residues. CDR3 loop: CASSLGASGRLSYNEQFF. The CDR3 nucleotides are TGTGCCAGCAGCTTAGGGGCTAGCGGGAGGTTATCCTACAATGAGCAGTTCTTC.

In this sample, this clone turned up once. The sample holds other DNA sequences that translate to the same CDR3. The chain carries TRBV9 and TRBJ1-2; 8 bases map to TRBD1. This CDR3 has 13 residues. Looked up from germline, CDR1 is SGDLS and CDR2 is YYNGEE. With 4 bases clipped from V and 2 bases from J, the junction kept 1 base outside the gene matches. The CDR3 spells CASSRDRNYGYTF. The CDR3 bases are TGTGCCAGCAGCCGGGACAGGAACTATGGCTACACCTTC.

The chain couples TRBV3-1 (or the pseudogene TRBV3-2) to TRBJ1-6, with a possible D match to TRBD1 (5 bases). This CDR3 is built from 15 residues. The ends were cut back, 4 bases at V and 0 bases at J, with 7 bases in the middle. The germline CDR1 and CDR2 sequences are LGHDT and YNNKEL (reference sequence). The CDR3 here is CASSRGVSYNSPLHF. The CDR3 region has the DNA TGTGCCAGCAGCCGGGGGGTCTCCTATAATTCACCCCTCCACTTT.

CDR3 sequence reads: CASGQENIQYF. Here the CDR3 DNA reads TGTGCCAGTGGACAGGAAAACATTCAGTACTTC. This chain connects TRBV25-1 to TRBJ2-4; TRBD1 aligns across 7 bases. In germline, CDR1 is MGHDK, CDR2 SYGVNS. Unmatched junction bases numbered 1, after V lost 9 bases and J lost 5 bases. This CDR3 has 11 residues.